This T cell receptor (beta chain) was found in a study of chemoradiotherapy in HPV16-positive cancers. Repeated repertoire sampling spanned the course of chemoradiotherapy. Trimming stripped 6 bases from V and 0 bases from J, with 12 bases between. This CDR3 has 15 amino acids. CDR1 and CDR2 (germline): MGHDK, SYGVNS. Findings and limits, study-wide: Non-HPV-specific T cells did not expand in tumors during treatment, whereas candidate HPV-specific clones and E7-related motifs did.

Clones were read by immunoSEQ multiplex PCR, and TCRdb kept only the in-frame ones, dropping some. Of 45,000 to 60,000 clones listed, around nine tenths are singletons. This clone was seen just once. Its antigen is currently unknown. This TCR came from a human donor with HPV-associated anogenital cancer. Material: blood, obtained from a patient who underwent chemoradiotherapy. The chain recombines TRBV25-1 with TRBJ1-3; D is ambiguous. CDR3 nucleotide sequence: TGTGCCAGCAGCGCAGGCCCTATCTCTGGAAACACCATATATTTT. This codes for CASSAGPISGNTIYF.